This T cell receptor beta chain emerged from a study of response to subunit inactivated influenza vaccine (dated by TCRdb to 2016 to 2019). About the full investigation: Deep quantitative T cell receptor repertoire profiling was used in the study to track responses to a trivalent subunit inactivated influenza vaccine. Study-level results and caveats: According to the authors, only a limited number of new T cells may be recruited by each seasonal influenza vaccination.

Turning to this clonotype: The specificity of this receptor is unknown. Base qualities are not at hand, and no much larger clone is one base apart.

From a lookup of the germline V gene (reference sequence), CDR1 and CDR2 are MNHEY and SMNVEV. Germline trimming amounts to 7 bases on V and 5 bases on J, with 6 as the count of junction bases outside the gene matches. The CDR3, cysteine through phenylalanine, is 13 amino acids long. This entry keeps only the CDR3 DNA: 39 bases, framed from base 1. The receptor library was made with RT-PCR. The sequencer was an Illumina HiSeq 2500. TCRdb itself trimmed the public reads at Q25 with fastp, ran MiXCR and retained productive beta chains. Under each unique CDR3 protein, matching rows form one entry showing the most common genes and DNA. For this sample the table gives roughly 500,000 distinct CDR3 sequences, of which about 25% were detected only once. Together, the top ten hold over 1.5% of the sample.

This TCR derives from a man aged 45-65 years who received an inactivated influenza vaccine. Donor details come from another sample of the same person, matched by shared clones. The rearranged chain carries TRBV27 and TRBJ2-7; TRBD1 agrees with 9 junctional bases. The sequenced sample was CD4+ T cells sorted from PBMCs, obtained around 5 days after vaccination. The nucleotides read TGTGCCAGCAAGGGACAGGGAGACCACGAGCAGTACTTC. This gives the protein CASKGQGDHEQYF.